The 28 T cell receptor beta chains below come from one sample, sequenced in a study of CD8+ T cells in alopecia areata. Specified treatment: oral pan-JAK inhibitor, 5-10 mg twice daily. Reverse transcription of extracted RNA yielded cDNA, which provided the sequencing template. Sequencing was performed with immunoSEQ multiplex PCR; in TCRdb, only in-frame clones are kept and a portion is missing. The table lists about 180,000 clones, about 48% of them singletons. The material was CD8+ T cells sorted from blood, obtained at week 24, from a patient treated with tofacitinib. The source of these receptors is a human donor with alopecia areata.

The V and J genes are TRBV29-1 and TRBJ2-5; 7 bases fit TRBD2. Looked up from germline, CDR1 is SQVTM and CDR2 is ANQGSEA. This CDR3 is 14 amino acids long. Trimming at V came to 4 bases and at J to 2 bases, leaving 7 bases not matched to a gene. CDR3 in amino acids: CSVVSGLPQETQYF. The CDR3 region has the DNA TGCAGCGTTGTTTCGGGACTACCGCAAGAGACCCAGTACTTC.

The CDR3 spells CASSLGDNEQYF. The CDR3 region has the DNA TGTGCCAGCAGCTTAGGGGATAACGAGCAGTACTTC. This chain joins TRBV7-2 and TRBJ2-7, with D hard to call. The CDR3 is made up of 12 amino acids. V lost 1 base to trimming and J lost 5 bases, with 6 bases between them. CDR1 and CDR2 (germline): SGHTA, FQGNSA. Full variable domain (rest looked up from reference TRBV7-2 and TRBJ2-7): GAGVSQSPSNKVTEKGKDVELRCDPISGHTALYWYRQSLGQGLEFLIYFQGNSAPDKSGLPSDRFSAERTGGSVSTLTIQRTQQEDSAVYLCASSLGDNEQYFGPGTRLTVT.

The rearrangement joins TRBV10-3 to TRBJ2-3; perhaps TRBD1 as D (6 bases). This CDR3 spans 13 amino acids. The germline V and J ends were trimmed by 11 bases and 8 bases, with 20 bases remaining between them. Germline values: CDR1 ENHRY, CDR2 SYGVKD. The CDR3 protein is CAYQTGVEATQYF. In nucleotides, the CDR3 is TGTGCCTACCAGACAGGAGTTGAGGCTACGCAGTATTTT.

This clone occurred a few times. This chain joins TRBV18 and TRBJ1-2; no clear D. The V end lost 2 bases, the J end lost 6 bases, and 10 bases lay between the germline ends. From germline, CDR1 is KGHSH and CDR2 LQKENI. The CDR3 runs 13 residues. In DNA, the CDR3 is TGTGCCAGCTCACCAGGGGATGGTGATGGCTACACCTTC. This gives the protein CASSPGDGDGYTF.

CDR3 sequence reads: CASSLSSGPGELFF. The CDR3 region has the DNA TGTGCCAGCAGTTTATCTTCAGGGCCCGGGGAGCTGTTTTTT. This chain uses TRBV27 with TRBJ2-2; weak D call: TRBD1 (5 bases). This CDR3 region has 14 residues. V dropped 0 bases and J dropped 6 bases, with 8 bases sitting between them. The germline gives CDR1 MNHEY, CDR2 SMNVEV (reference sequence).

Regarding this clone: Other DNA sequences within the sample encode an identical CDR3. The J gene is TRBJ1-2, the V gene TRBV6-5; 8 bases agree with TRBD1. CDR3 length: 11 residues. Trimming at V came to 5 bases and at J to 8 bases, leaving 1 base not matched to a gene. Germline-derived CDR1 and CDR2 are MNHEY and SVGAGI. The CDR3 DNA reads TGTGCCAGCAGTGACAGGGGCGGCTACACCTTC. Its translation is CASSDRGGYTF.

The chain carries TRBV9 and TRBJ1-2; 9 positions agree with TRBD1. After removal of 4 bases from V and 6 bases from J, the junction contained 10 bases not matched to a gene. This CDR3 region has 15 residues. Germline CDR1 and CDR2: SGDLS and YYNGEE. The CDR3 is CASSPSTGGWDGYTF. The DNA of the CDR3 is TGTGCCAGCAGCCCCTCGACAGGGGGGTGGGATGGCTACACCTTC.

A few counts support this clone. The chain combines TRBV29-1 with TRBJ1-1, with 7 bases identical to TRBD1. This CDR3 spans 13 amino acids. The ends lost 7 bases at V and 5 bases at J; junction bases unmatched: 10. CDR1 is SQVTM, CDR2 ANQGSEA, per germline. The CDR3 reads CSASTGLGTEAFF. In DNA form, the CDR3 reads TGCAGCGCCTCGACAGGGTTGGGTACTGAAGCTTTCTTT.

V gene TRBV19 combines with J gene TRBJ2-1; 7 bases line up with TRBD2. V was pared by 9 bases and J by 10 bases, with 12 bases of the junction left unmatched. CDR3 size: 13 residues. Germline V gene lookup returns CDR1 LNHDA and CDR2 SQIVND (reference sequence). CDR3 nucleotide sequence: TGTGCCAGCCAATTGACTAGCAGCGAGGAGCAGTTCTTC. Its protein is CASQLTSSEEQFF.

This clone was seen a handful of times. V is TRBV30 and J is TRBJ2-2; D unclear. Between the trimmed V and J ends, which lost 1 base and 6 bases, there was a span of 12 bases. Germline CDR1 reads GTSNPN; CDR2 reads SVGIG (reference sequence). The CDR3 extends over 14 amino acids. The CDR3, as DNA: TGTGCCTGGAGTGACGGAATTGGCGCCGGGGAGCTGTTTTTT. Amino acid sequence: CAWSDGIGAGELFF.

The chain carries TRBV11-2 and TRBJ2-1, with D perhaps TRBD1 or TRBD2 (5 bases each). Germline V lookup: CDR1 SGHAT, CDR2 FQNNGV. The CDR3 is 13 residues long. Between the trimmed V and J ends, which lost 3 bases and 8 bases, there was a span of 11 bases. This chain's CDR3 is CASSLALGDEQFF. The DNA for the CDR3 is TGTGCCAGCAGCTTGGCCTTGGGGGATGAGCAGTTCTTC.

J is TRBJ2-4 and V is TRBV2; tentative D call: TRBD2 (5 bases). Germline V gene lookup returns CDR1 SNHLY and CDR2 FYNNEI. The CDR3 length is 14 residues. V shed 3 bases and J shed 5 bases, with 11 bases lying between them. CDR3 in amino acids: CASSEDGGQNIQYF. DNA for the CDR3: TGTGCCAGCAGTGAGGACGGAGGCCAAAACATTCAGTACTTC.

Note on this clone: Other DNA sequences in the sample encode the same CDR3. The genes are TRBV6-5 and TRBJ1-1; D is ambiguous. CDR1 is MNHEY and CDR2 is SVGAGI in the germline V gene. With 2 bases removed from V and 3 bases from J, the gap between germline ends came to 4 bases. The CDR3 covers 12 residues. CDR3 nucleotide sequence: TGTGCCAGCAGTTACGGGGACACTGAAGCTTTCTTT. This encodes CASSYGDTEAFF.

The J gene is TRBJ2-2, the V gene TRBV5-6; the D gene is possibly TRBD2 (5 bases). The CDR3 is made up of 15 amino acids. The germline gives CDR1 SGHDT, CDR2 YYEEEE. V lost 2 bases, J lost 1 base, and 9 bases lay in between. The CDR3 DNA follows: TGTGCCAGCAGCTTTCGAGGGATGAACACCGGGGAGCTGTTTTTT. Encoded protein: CASSFRGMNTGELFF.

CDR3 loop: CASSNRGEAFF. The CDR3 coding sequence is TGCGCCAGCAGCAACCGCGGAGAAGCTTTCTTT. The genes are TRBV5-1 and TRBJ1-1; D uncertain. Trimming removed 4 bases from V and 8 bases from J, with 9 bases in between. Per germline, CDR1 SGHRS and CDR2 YFSETQ. The CDR3 covers 11 residues.

This rearrangement joins TRBV9 to TRBJ1-1, with TRBD1 identical over 7 bases. The germline gives CDR1 SGDLS, CDR2 YYNGEE. With 2 bases clipped from V and 7 bases from J, the junction kept 8 bases outside the gene matches. CDR3 length: 14 amino acids. CDR3 amino acids: CASSVGGQDIEAFF. The CDR3 nucleotides are TGTGCCAGCAGCGTGGGTGGACAGGATATTGAAGCTTTCTTT.

The chain employs TRBV5-6 and TRBJ1-5; tentatively, D is TRBD1 (6 bases). Trimming removed 4 bases at V and 7 bases at J, with 9 bases between. Germline-derived CDR1 and CDR2 are SGHDT and YYEEEE. The CDR3 covers 12 residues. Here the CDR3 DNA reads TGTGCCAGCAGCGAACAGGGACAGCCCCAGCATTTT. Protein: CASSEQGQPQHF.

The rearrangement links TRBV2 to TRBJ2-6, with D perhaps given as TRBD1 or TRBD2 (5 bases each). The germline CDR1 and CDR2 sequences are SNHLY and FYNNEI. This CDR3 has 18 residues. Trimming cost V 1 base and J 3 bases, with 16 bases left between them. The CDR3 sequence: CASSEVGRRRGGANVLTF. The CDR3 DNA is TGTGCCAGCAGTGAAGTGGGACGCCGAAGAGGTGGGGCCAACGTCCTGACTTTC. Filled out from reference TRBV2 and TRBJ2-6, the complete variable domain reads EPEVTQTPSHQVTQMGQEVILRCVPISNHLYFYWYRQILGQKVEFLVSFYNNEISEKSEIFDDQFSVERPDGSNFTLKIRSTKLEDSAMYFCASSEVGRRRGGANVLTFGAGSRLTVL.

The J gene is TRBJ1-5, the V gene TRBV6-5, with D perhaps matching TRBD1 (5 bases). The length of the CDR3 is 14 residues. CDR1 MNHEY and CDR2 SVGAGI come from the germline V gene. The V and J ends lost 5 bases and 6 bases respectively, with 14 bases between them. CDR3 nucleotide sequence: TGTGCCAGCAGTCCAGGGTCTGGGGGTCAGCCCCAGCATTTT. Amino acids: CASSPGSGGQPQHF.

A single count supports this clone. V gene TRBV25-1 combines with J gene TRBJ2-6; 8 bases are shared with TRBD1. Trimming cost V 8 bases and J 0 bases; bases outside gene matches: 9. There are 17 residues in the CDR3. Germline lookup yields CDR1 MGHDK and CDR2 SYGVNS. In DNA, the CDR3 is TGTGCCAGCGCGGTCGGACAGGGAGACTCTGGGGCCAACGTCCTGACTTTC. Protein: CASAVGQGDSGANVLTF.

J is TRBJ2-5 and V is TRBV6-5, with 7 bases aligning to TRBD2. J was trimmed by 4 bases and V by 5 bases; bases with no gene match: 10. This CDR3 has 15 residues. From germline, CDR1 is MNHEY and CDR2 SVGAGI. As DNA, the CDR3 is TGTGCCAGCAGTCCGGGCCCGACTAGCCCAGAGACCCAGTACTTC. Amino acid sequence: CASSPGPTSPETQYF.

The V and J genes are TRBV29-1 and TRBJ2-1, with D perhaps TRBD1 (6 bases). The germline gives CDR1 SQVTM, CDR2 ANQGSEA. The CDR3 spans 13 residues. V was shortened by 7 bases and J by 1 base, with 11 bases between the two germline ends. CDR3 residues: CSGQDRSYNEQFF. CDR3 sequence (DNA): TGCAGCGGCCAGGACAGATCCTACAATGAGCAGTTCTTC.

This clone was counted between two and nine times. V and J are TRBV29-1 and TRBJ1-5, with TRBD1 identical over 8 bases. The CDR3 extends over 13 amino acids. Losses at the gene ends were 7 bases for V and 7 bases for J; bases not matched to a gene: 9. In germline, CDR1 is SQVTM, CDR2 ANQGSEA. The CDR3 reads CSASGGQGQPQHF. The CDR3 DNA reads TGCAGCGCCTCAGGGGGCCAGGGACAGCCCCAGCATTTT. Together with reference TRBV29-1 and TRBJ1-5, the CDR3 gives the full variable domain: SAVISQKPSRDICQRGTSLTIQCQVDSQVTMMFWYRQQPGQSLTLIATANQGSEATYESGFVIDKFPISRPNLTFSTLTVSNMSPEDSSIYLCSASGGQGQPQHFGDGTRLSIL.

The chain uses TRBV19 and TRBJ2-1; D unresolved. The CDR3 loop spans 13 amino acids. Germline CDR1 is LNHDA and CDR2 is SQIVND (reference sequence). Trimming took off 0 bases at V and 9 bases at J, with 9 bases between the two ends. CDR3 DNA sequence: TGTGCCAGTAGTATAGATGGGGTGGGTGAGCAGTTCTTC. This encodes CASSIDGVGEQFF.

This chain uses TRBV30 with TRBJ1-2, with 10 bases lining up with TRBD1. Per the germline V gene, CDR1 is GTSNPN and CDR2 is SVGIG (reference sequence). CDR3 length: 14 amino acids. The V and J ends lost 3 bases and 3 bases, in that order; junction bases with no gene match: 4. The CDR3 reads CAWSAGTGDYGYTF. The CDR3 DNA reads TGTGCCTGGAGCGCCGGGACAGGGGACTATGGCTACACCTTC. The whole variable domain, filled in from reference TRBV30 and TRBJ1-2, reads SQTIHQWPATLVQPVGSPLSLECTVEGTSNPNLYWYRQAAGRGLQLLFYSVGIGQISSEVPQNLSASRPQDRQFILSSKKLLLSDSGFYLCAWSAGTGDYGYTFGSGTRLTVV.

The chain combines TRBV13 with TRBJ1-2; 7 positions agree with TRBD1. This CDR3 is 14 amino acids long. Germline V gene lookup returns CDR1 PRHDT and CDR2 FYEKMQ (reference sequence). With 4 bases clipped from V and 3 bases from J, the junction kept 5 bases outside the gene matches. The CDR3 DNA reads as TGTGCCAGCAGCTCTACAGGGGCGGACTATGGCTACACCTTC. As protein: CASSSTGADYGYTF. The full variable domain, rest sourced from reference TRBV13 and TRBJ1-2, is AAGVIQSPRHLIKEKRETATLKCYPIPRHDTVYWYQQGPGQDPQFLISFYEKMQSDKGSIPDRFSAQQFSDYHSELNMSSLELGDSALYFCASSSTGADYGYTFGSGTRLTVV.

The chain carries TRBV27 and TRBJ2-1, with 8 bases aligning to TRBD2. J gave up 8 bases and V 4 bases, and 10 bases lay outside the gene matches. This CDR3 has 15 residues. The germline gives CDR1 MNHEY, CDR2 SMNVEV (reference sequence). As DNA, the CDR3 is TGTGCCAGCAGTTCCTCGGGAGCGGGGGTCGATGAGCAGTTCTTC. This sequence encodes CASSSSGAGVDEQFF.

This clone was recorded only once. The J gene is TRBJ1-5, the V gene TRBV27; D unresolved. Trimming removed 1 base at V and 7 bases at J, with 11 bases between. There are 14 residues in the CDR3. Per germline, CDR1 MNHEY and CDR2 SMNVEV (reference sequence). For the CDR3, the DNA is TGTGCCAGCAGTTTATACCCGGGTCAACAGCCCCAGCATTTT. This encodes CASSLYPGQQPQHF.